Detailed here is one TCR beta chain. Germline-derived CDR1 and CDR2 are ENHRY and SYGVKD. There are 19 residues in the CDR3. Trimming left V 5 bases short and J 0 bases short, with 20 bases between. The data derive from a study of technical replicates of blood from a handful of donors. Sequenced by immunoSEQ multiplex PCR; TCRdb stores in-frame clones only, minus some. The sample has 45,000 to 60,000 clones, about 94% seen once. The receptor was isolated from a human donor in good health. Some clones in this sample may be carry-over from other donors' samples. Sequencing was done on a sample of PBMCs. The V gene is TRBV10-3, the J gene TRBJ1-6; a possible D gene is TRBD1 (6 bases). CDR3 loop: CAISYRDTKLSSYNSPLHF. CDR3 in DNA: TGTGCCATCAGTTACCGGGACACCAAGCTCAGCTCCTATAATTCACCCCTCCACTTT.